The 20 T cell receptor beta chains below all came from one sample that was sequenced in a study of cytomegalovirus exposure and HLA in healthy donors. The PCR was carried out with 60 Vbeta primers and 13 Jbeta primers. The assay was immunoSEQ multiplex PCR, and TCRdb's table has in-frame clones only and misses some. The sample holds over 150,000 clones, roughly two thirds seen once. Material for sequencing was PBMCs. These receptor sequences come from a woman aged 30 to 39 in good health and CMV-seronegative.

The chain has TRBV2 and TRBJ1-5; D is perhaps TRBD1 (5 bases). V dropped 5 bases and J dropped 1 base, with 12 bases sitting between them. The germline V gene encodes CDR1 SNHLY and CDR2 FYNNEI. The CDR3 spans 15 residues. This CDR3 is CASSRIDRSNQPQHF. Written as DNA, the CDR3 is TGTGCCAGCAGTAGAATAGACAGAAGCAATCAGCCCCAGCATTTT.

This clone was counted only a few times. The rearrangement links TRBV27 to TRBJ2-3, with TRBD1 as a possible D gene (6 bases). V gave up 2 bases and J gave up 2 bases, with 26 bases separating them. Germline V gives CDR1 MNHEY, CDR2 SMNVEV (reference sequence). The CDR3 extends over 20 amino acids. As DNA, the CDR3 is TGTGCCAGCAGTTTACTCATCCACTCACAGGGCAAAGGCAACACAGATACGCAGTATTTT. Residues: CASSLLIHSQGKGNTDTQYF.

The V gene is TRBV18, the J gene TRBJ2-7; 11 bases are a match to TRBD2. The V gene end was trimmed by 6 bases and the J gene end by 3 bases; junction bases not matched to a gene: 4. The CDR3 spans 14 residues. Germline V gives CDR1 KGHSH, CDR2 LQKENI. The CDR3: CASSMGLADYEQYF. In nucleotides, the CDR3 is TGTGCCAGCTCGATGGGACTAGCGGACTACGAGCAGTACTTC.

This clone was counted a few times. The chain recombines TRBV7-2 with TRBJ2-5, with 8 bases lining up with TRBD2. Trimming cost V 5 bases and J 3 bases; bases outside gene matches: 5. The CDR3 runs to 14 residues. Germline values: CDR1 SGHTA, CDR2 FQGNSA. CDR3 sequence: CASSEKTSEETQYF. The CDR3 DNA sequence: TGTGCCAGCAGCGAAAAGACTAGCGAAGAGACCCAGTACTTC. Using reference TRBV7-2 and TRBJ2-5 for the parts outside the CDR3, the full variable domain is GAGVSQSPSNKVTEKGKDVELRCDPISGHTALYWYRQSLGQGLEFLIYFQGNSAPDKSGLPSDRFSAERTGGSVSTLTIQRTQQEDSAVYLCASSEKTSEETQYFGPGTRLLVL.

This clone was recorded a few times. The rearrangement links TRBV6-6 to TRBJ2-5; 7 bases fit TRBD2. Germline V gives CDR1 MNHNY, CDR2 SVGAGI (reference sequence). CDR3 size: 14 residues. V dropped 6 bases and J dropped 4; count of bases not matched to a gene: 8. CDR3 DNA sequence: TGTGCCAGCAGGGGAGGCGCGGGAGTAGAGACCCAGTACTTC. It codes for CASRGGAGVETQYF.

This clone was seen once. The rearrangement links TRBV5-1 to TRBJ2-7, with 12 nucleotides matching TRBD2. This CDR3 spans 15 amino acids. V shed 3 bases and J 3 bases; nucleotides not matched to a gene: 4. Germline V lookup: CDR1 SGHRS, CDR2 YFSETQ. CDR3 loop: CASSSGLAGRYEQYF. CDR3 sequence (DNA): TGCGCCAGCAGCTCGGGACTAGCGGGCCGCTACGAGCAGTACTTC.

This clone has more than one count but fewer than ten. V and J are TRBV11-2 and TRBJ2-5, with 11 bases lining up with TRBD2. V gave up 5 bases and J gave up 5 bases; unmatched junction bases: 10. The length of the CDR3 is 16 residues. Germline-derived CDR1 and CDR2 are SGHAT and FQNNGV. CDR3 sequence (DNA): TGTGCCAGCAGCCAATTCCTTAGCGGGAGGGGGGAGACCCAGTACTTC. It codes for CASSQFLSGRGETQYF.

The CDR3 loop reads CASSLAGAGANVLTF. The CDR3 coding sequence is TGTGCCAGCAGCTTAGCAGGGGCTGGGGCCAACGTCCTGACTTTC. V usage is TRBV11-2 and J usage is TRBJ2-6; tentatively, D is TRBD1 (6 bases). Germline V gene sequence: CDR1 SGHAT, CDR2 FQNNGV. The germline V and J ends were trimmed by 1 base and 2 bases, with 6 bases remaining between them. The CDR3 runs to 15 residues.

CDR3 sequence (DNA): TGTGCCAGCAGCACCCGGGACAGGGTAGGCTACGAGCAGTACTTC. Translating it yields CASSTRDRVGYEQYF. The V and J genes are TRBV5-6 and TRBJ2-5; TRBD1 matches at 9 bases. The DNA end is a closer match to TRBJ2-7, so the J assignment may be wrong. Germline V CDR1 and CDR2: SGHDT, YYEEEE. The CDR3 spans 15 residues.

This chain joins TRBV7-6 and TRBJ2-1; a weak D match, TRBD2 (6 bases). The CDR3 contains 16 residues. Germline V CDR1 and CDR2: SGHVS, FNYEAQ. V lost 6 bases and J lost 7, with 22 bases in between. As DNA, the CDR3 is TGTGCCAGCAGTCTAGCCCTCAGTGTGGCGGGGAATGAGCAGTTCTTC. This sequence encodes CASSLALSVAGNEQFF.

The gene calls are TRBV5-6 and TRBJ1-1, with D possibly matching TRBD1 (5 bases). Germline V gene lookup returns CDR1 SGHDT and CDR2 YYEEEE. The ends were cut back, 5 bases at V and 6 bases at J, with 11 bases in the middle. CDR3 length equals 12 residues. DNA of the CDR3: TGTGCCAGCAGGGCCGGGGGTCCTGAAGCTTTCTTT. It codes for CASRAGGPEAFF.

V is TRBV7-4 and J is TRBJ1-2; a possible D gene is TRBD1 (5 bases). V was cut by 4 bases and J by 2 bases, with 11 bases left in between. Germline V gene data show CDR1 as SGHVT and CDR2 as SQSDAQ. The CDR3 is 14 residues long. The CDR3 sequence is CASSSCGANYGYTF. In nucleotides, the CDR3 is TGTGCCAGCAGCTCCTGTGGGGCCAACTATGGCTACACCTTC.

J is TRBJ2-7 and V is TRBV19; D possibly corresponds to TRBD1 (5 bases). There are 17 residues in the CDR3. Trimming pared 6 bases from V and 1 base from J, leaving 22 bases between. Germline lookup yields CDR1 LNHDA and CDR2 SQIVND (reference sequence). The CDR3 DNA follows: TGTGCCAGTAGCAAATACTTGGGGCCGGTTGGATCCTACGAGCAGTACTTC. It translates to CASSKYLGPVGSYEQYF.

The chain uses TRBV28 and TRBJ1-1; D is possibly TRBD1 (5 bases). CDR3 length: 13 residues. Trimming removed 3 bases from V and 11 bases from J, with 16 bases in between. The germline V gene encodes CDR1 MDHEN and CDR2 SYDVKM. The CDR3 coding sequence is TGTGCCAGCAGTTTCAACGATGGGGCACGGGCTTTCTTT. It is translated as CASSFNDGARAFF.

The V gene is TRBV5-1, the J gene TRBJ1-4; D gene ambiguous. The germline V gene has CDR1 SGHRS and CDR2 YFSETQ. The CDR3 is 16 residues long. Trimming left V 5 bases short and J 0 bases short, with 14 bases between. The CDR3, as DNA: TGCGCCAGCAGTTCGGGAGGGTACGCAACTAATGAAAAACTGTTTTTT. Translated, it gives CASSSGGYATNEKLFF.

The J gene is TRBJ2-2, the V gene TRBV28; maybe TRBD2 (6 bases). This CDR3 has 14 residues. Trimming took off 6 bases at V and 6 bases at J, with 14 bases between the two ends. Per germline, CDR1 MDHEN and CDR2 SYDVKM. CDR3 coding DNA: TGTGCCAGCAGATCGCCTGGAGGGGCCGGGGAGCTGTTTTTT. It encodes CASRSPGGAGELFF. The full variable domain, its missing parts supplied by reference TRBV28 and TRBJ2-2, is DVKVTQSSRYLVKRTGEKVFLECVQDMDHENMFWYRQDPGLGLRLIYFSYDVKMKEKGDIPEGYSVSREKKERFSLILESASTNQTSMYLCASRSPGGAGELFFGEGSRLTVL.

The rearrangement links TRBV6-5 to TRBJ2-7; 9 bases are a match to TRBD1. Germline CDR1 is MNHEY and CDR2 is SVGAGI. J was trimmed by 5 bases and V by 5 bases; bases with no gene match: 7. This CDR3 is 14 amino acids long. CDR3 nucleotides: TGTGCCAGCAGTATTGGGACAGGGATCGACGAGCAGTACTTC. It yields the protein CASSIGTGIDEQYF.

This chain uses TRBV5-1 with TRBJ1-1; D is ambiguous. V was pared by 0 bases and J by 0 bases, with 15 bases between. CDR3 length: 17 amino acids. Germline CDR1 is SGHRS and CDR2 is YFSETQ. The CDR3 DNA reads TGCGCCAGCAGCTTGGGTAGTCAGGAACCGTTGAACACTGAAGCTTTCTTT. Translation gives CASSLGSQEPLNTEAFF.

CDR3 amino acids: CSVGGSSGGHDEQYF. CDR3 DNA: TGCAGCGTGGGGGGATCTAGCGGGGGTCATGACGAGCAGTACTTC. V is TRBV29-1 and J is TRBJ2-7; 10 nucleotides agree with TRBD2. Germline V CDR1 and CDR2: SQVTM, ANQGSEA. V was pared by 6 bases and J by 5 bases, with 13 bases of the junction left unmatched. The CDR3 sequence is 15 residues long.

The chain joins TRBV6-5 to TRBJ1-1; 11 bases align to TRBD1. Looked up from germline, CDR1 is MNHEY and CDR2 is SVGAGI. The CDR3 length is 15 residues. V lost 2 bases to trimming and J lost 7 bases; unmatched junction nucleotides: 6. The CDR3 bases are TGTGCCAGCAGTTACCCCGCGGGACAGGGGGTTGAAGCTTTCTTT. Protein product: CASSYPAGQGVEAFF.